This T cell receptor beta chain was sequenced in a study of technical replicates of blood from four donors. Assay used: immunoSEQ multiplex PCR; TCRdb lists only in-frame clones, some missing. The repertoire consists of 13,000 to 15,000 clones, with more than 70% occurring once and the leading ten covering about 11%. The CDR3 runs 14 residues. Germline V lookup: CDR1 MNHEY, CDR2 SMNVEV (reference sequence). V gave up 2 bases and J gave up 2 bases; unmatched junction bases: 3. This TCR derives from a human donor in good health. The specimen was PBMCs. The V gene is TRBV27, the J gene TRBJ2-7, with 7 bases that match TRBD1. The CDR3 DNA reads TGTGCCAGCAGTTTAGCCGGGACAGCCTACGAGCAGTACTTC. Translated: CASSLAGTAYEQYF.